Described below is a single T cell receptor (beta chain) sequence and its context. Its antigen remains unidentified. No much larger clonotype is one base removed from it; base qualities were not supplied. The intended sense of this specimen's treatment or condition label: preoperative locoregional IRX-2 cytokine immunotherapy. The samples were obtained from a phase Ib study that tested preoperative, locoregional IRX-2 cytokine immunotherapy designed to prime immune responses. Patients with early-stage breast cancer who were given IRX-2 before surgery served as donors. Receptors were amplified or captured by the immunoSEQ multiplex PCR assay. TCRdb retrieved this table from immuneACCESS and kept in-frame rearrangements only. Not all clones are present; in checked studies, unresolved V genes account for under half, and no reason is known for the remainder. The sample profile shows roughly 29,000 clones; around 89% of them were found once. The biggest ten clones account for 9.8% of the sample.

Clipping removes 7 bases from V and 1 base from J, with 10 as the unmatched junction base count. The CDR3, from cysteine to phenylalanine, totals 15 residues. Of all the DNA, just the CDR3 is kept, 45 bases in frame from base 1. CDR1 SQVTM and CDR2 ANQGSEA are derived from the germline V gene. These data are taken from a study of preoperative IRX-2 immunotherapy in early breast cancer (dated by TCRdb to about 2019). The chain is encoded by TRBV29-1 joined to TRBJ2-5, with 9 junctional bases fitting TRBD1. The sample was acquired from a patient treated with IRX-2 immunotherapy. The clonotype was recovered from a human donor with breast cancer. The nucleotide sequence is given as TGCAGCGCCCAAACGGGGACAGGGATCCAAGAGACCCAGTACTTC. The translation is CSAQTGTGIQETQYF.